The present entry profiles one TCR beta chain with its context. These data come from a study of blood T cell repertoires in COVID-19. On the study more broadly: Material from acute and convalescent COVID-19 was sourced from the United States, Italy and Spain. PBMCs, B-cell-depleted T cells, or T cells provided the cDNA or gDNA that made up the material.

Germline V gene data show CDR1 as LNHNV and CDR2 as YYDKDF (reference sequence). This CDR3 has 15 amino acids. V lost 3 bases, J lost 8 bases, and 17 bases lay in between. Per the study methods: Reference gene primer amplification gave estimated nucleated cell counts. Only in-frame clones appear in the TCRdb table, and some are missing; sequencing was by immunoSEQ multiplex PCR. Clone size and V and J calls were adopted from that table, with D and trimming inferred from the DNA. The table shows about 210,000 clones, with approximately 85% occurring only once. The TCR originated in a woman aged 50 to 65 with active or convalescent COVID-19. Sequenced: peripheral blood. V is TRBV15 and J is TRBJ2-1, with D perhaps matching TRBD1 (5 bases). The CDR3 here is CATSRTPDIFDEQFF. Written as DNA, the CDR3 is TGTGCCACCAGCAGGACACCGGACATATTCGATGAGCAGTTCTTC.